A single sample is the source of the 16 T cell receptor beta chains below, sequenced in a study of blood T cell repertoires in COVID-19. TCRdb keeps only in-frame clones here, not all; method: immunoSEQ multiplex PCR. The data show 30,000 or so clones, approximately 85% seen once. The specimen sequenced was peripheral blood. The receptors come from an elderly woman with COVID-19, enrolled during active disease.

This rearrangement joins TRBV6-5 to TRBJ2-7, with 10 bases fitting TRBD1. The CDR3 has 14 residues. CDR1 is MNHEY and CDR2 is SVGAGI in the germline V gene. The trim removed 6 bases at V and 4 bases at J, leaving 6 bases unmatched. The CDR3 nucleotides read TGTGCCAGCAGCTTGACAGGGGGCGAGTACGAGCAGTACTTC. It is translated as CASSLTGGEYEQYF.

The chain combines TRBV30 with TRBJ1-5; 7 positions match TRBD1. This CDR3 is built from 16 residues. Trimming removed 5 bases from V and 1 base from J; junction bases left unmatched: 11. Germline CDR1 and CDR2: GTSNPN and SVGIG (reference sequence). CDR3 nucleotide sequence: TGTGCCTGGGGAACAGGGGCGTCGGGGAGCAATCAGCCCCAGCATTTT. It yields the protein CAWGTGASGSNQPQHF. The complete variable domain, with remaining parts taken from reference TRBV30 and TRBJ1-5, reads SQTIHQWPATLVQPVGSPLSLECTVEGTSNPNLYWYRQAAGRGLQLLFYSVGIGQISSEVPQNLSASRPQDRQFILSSKKLLLSDSGFYLCAWGTGASGSNQPQHFGDGTRLSIL.

V and J are TRBV18 and TRBJ1-1, with D tentatively TRBD1 (6 bases). V gave up 1 base and J gave up 1 base, with 7 bases separating them. The CDR3 extends over 14 amino acids. Looked up from germline, CDR1 is KGHSH and CDR2 is LQKENI. The CDR3 reads CASSPQGQNTEAFF. CDR3 DNA sequence: TGTGCCAGCTCACCACAGGGACAGAACACTGAAGCTTTCTTT.

This chain connects TRBV2 to TRBJ2-7, with D possibly TRBD1 on 5 matching bases. V gave up 5 bases and J gave up 3 bases, with 8 bases separating them. Germline V gene data show CDR1 as SNHLY and CDR2 as FYNNEI. The CDR3 length is 12 residues. The chain's CDR3 is CASSSQGYEQYF. CDR3 bases: TGTGCCAGCAGTTCTCAGGGCTACGAGCAGTACTTC. The full variable domain, in which reference TRBV2 and TRBJ2-7 provide the parts outside the CDR3, is EPEVTQTPSHQVTQMGQEVILRCVPISNHLYFYWYRQILGQKVEFLVSFYNNEISEKSEIFDDQFSVERPDGSNFTLKIRSTKLEDSAMYFCASSSQGYEQYFGPGTRLTVT.

The V call is TRBV11-1, the J call TRBJ2-7; 7 bases are shared with TRBD1. The CDR3 has 15 residues. The V gene's germline CDR1 is SGHAT and CDR2 FQDESV (reference sequence). Trimming took 5 bases from V and 1 from J; bases not matched to a gene: 8. CDR3 amino acids: CASSPSLTGSYEQYF. CDR3 DNA sequence: TGTGCCAGCAGCCCCTCCTTGACAGGGTCCTACGAGCAGTACTTC.

The chain recombines TRBV4-2 with TRBJ2-7, with a tentative D call TRBD1 (6 bases). The germline gives CDR1 LGHNA, CDR2 YNFKEQ. The CDR3 spans 15 residues. The germline V and J ends were trimmed by 0 bases and 2 bases, with 11 bases remaining between them. In DNA, the CDR3 is TGTGCCAGCAGCCAAGAACAGGGTAACCCCTACGAGCAGTACTTC. It yields the protein CASSQEQGNPYEQYF.

This clone came up a few times. The V gene is TRBV2, the J gene TRBJ2-2; 7 nucleotides agree with TRBD1. This CDR3 is built from 14 residues. CDR1 is SNHLY and CDR2 is FYNNEI in the germline V gene. Losses at the gene ends were 4 bases for V and 5 bases for J; bases not matched to a gene: 4. The CDR3 nucleotides are TGTGCCAGCAGTGCGTCACAGGGGACCGGGGAGCTGTTTTTT. Amino acid sequence: CASSASQGTGELFF.

V gene TRBV6-5 combines with J gene TRBJ1-6; 8 nucleotides match TRBD1. Germline assignment: CDR1 MNHEY and CDR2 SVGAGI. The CDR3 spans 16 residues. After removal of 0 bases from V and 9 bases from J, the junction contained 7 bases not matched to a gene. The CDR3 nucleotides read TGTGCCAGCAGTTACTCGAACGGACAGGGTGGTTCACCCCTCCACTTT. Translated, it gives CASSYSNGQGGSPLHF.

This clone has just one count. The rearrangement uses TRBV2 and TRBJ2-2; D uncertain. Germline loops: CDR1 SNHLY, CDR2 FYNNEI. Trimming took 6 bases from V and 0 from J, leaving 8 bases between them. This CDR3 has 14 amino acids. CDR3 amino acids: CASRVYSNTGELFF. Here the CDR3 DNA reads TGTGCCAGCAGGGTATACTCGAACACCGGGGAGCTGTTTTTT.

The rearrangement joins TRBV7-9 to TRBJ2-3; TRBD2 matches 9 bases. V was clipped by 1 base and J by 8 bases; unmatched bases: 13. The CDR3 sequence is 17 residues long. In germline, CDR1 is SEHNR, CDR2 FQNEAQ (reference sequence). The CDR3 DNA reads TGTGCCAGCAGCTTAGTCCGAGGACTAGCGCGCCCGGGTACGCAGTATTTT. Translating it yields CASSLVRGLARPGTQYF.

CDR3: CASSEGAANYGYTF. DNA of the CDR3: TGTGCCAGCAGTGAAGGGGCAGCCAACTATGGCTACACCTTC. The rearrangement uses TRBV6-1 and TRBJ1-2; no clear D. Looked up from germline, CDR1 is MNHNS and CDR2 is SASEGT. Between the trimmed V and J ends, which lost 1 base and 2 bases, there was a span of 8 bases. CDR3 size: 14 residues.

The rearrangement links TRBV5-5 to TRBJ1-1; tentatively, D is TRBD1 (5 bases). There are 13 residues in the CDR3. Germline V CDR1 and CDR2: SGHKS, YYEKEE (reference sequence). V dropped 2 bases and J dropped 4 bases, with 9 bases sitting between them. CDR3 nucleotide sequence: TGTGCCAGCAGCTTCGGGGGTGGCACTGAAGCTTTCTTT. Translation gives CASSFGGGTEAFF.

The chain combines TRBV30 with TRBJ1-2; 12 bases fit TRBD1. CDR3 length equals 15 residues. CDR1 is GTSNPN, CDR2 SVGIG, per germline (reference sequence). The trim removed 5 bases at V and 5 bases at J, leaving 9 bases unmatched. CDR3 nucleotides: TGTGCCTGGTGGAGGGACAGGGGGCGTGGGTATGGCTACACCTTC. As protein: CAWWRDRGRGYGYTF.

V is TRBV6-5 and J is TRBJ1-1, with unresolved D. Trimming cost V 6 bases and J 1 base, with 9 bases left between them. The CDR3 is 13 residues long. CDR1 MNHEY and CDR2 SVGAGI come from the germline V gene. CDR3 sequence: CASSPPGNTEAFF. The DNA for the CDR3 is TGTGCCAGCAGCCCCCCCGGGAACACTGAAGCTTTCTTT.

The chain carries TRBV6-5 and TRBJ1-3; the D gene is possibly TRBD1 (5 bases). Germline V gene data show CDR1 as MNHEY and CDR2 as SVGAGI. V was shortened by 2 bases and J by 4 bases, with 15 bases between the two germline ends. CDR3 length: 16 amino acids. Here the CDR3 DNA reads TGTGCCAGCAGTTACAAAGGGGCTAATTCGGGAAACACCATATATTTT. It encodes CASSYKGANSGNTIYF.

V usage is TRBV3-1 (or the pseudogene TRBV3-2) and J usage is TRBJ1-6, with D perhaps TRBD1 (5 bases). The germline V and J ends were trimmed by 2 bases and 6 bases, with 8 bases remaining between them. The CDR3 is 14 amino acids. Germline assignment: CDR1 LGHDT and CDR2 YNNKEL (reference sequence). As DNA, the CDR3 is TGTGCCAGCAGCCAAAGACAGCGTAATTCACCCCTCCACTTT. This gives the protein CASSQRQRNSPLHF.